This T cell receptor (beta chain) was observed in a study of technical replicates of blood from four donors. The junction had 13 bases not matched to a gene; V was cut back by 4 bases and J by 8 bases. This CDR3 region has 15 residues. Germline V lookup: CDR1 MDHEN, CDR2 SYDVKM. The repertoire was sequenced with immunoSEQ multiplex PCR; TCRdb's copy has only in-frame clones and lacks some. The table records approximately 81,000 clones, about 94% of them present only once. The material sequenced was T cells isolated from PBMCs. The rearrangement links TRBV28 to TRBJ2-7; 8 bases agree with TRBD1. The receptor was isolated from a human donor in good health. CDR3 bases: TGTGCCAGCAGTTCACCTTGGACAGGGATATACCAGCAGTACTTC. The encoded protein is CASSSPWTGIYQQYF.